This T cell receptor (beta chain) was recovered during a study of vaccination and CD4 T cells after COVID-19. The overall study: Post-COVID draws followed diagnosis by a median around 100 days (range 35 to 161). Study results and caveats: Median numbers of SARS-CoV-2-reactive clonotypes increased from roughly 21 to 40 (not a significant change).

Sequenced with the Oncomine TCR Beta short-read assay was DNA taken from cultured CD4+ T cells. The authors extracted genomic DNA from cultured CD4+ T cells. TCRdb passed the PCR reads through MiXCR, listing each CDR3 protein once. This table holds roughly 14,000 distinct CDR3 sequences, around a third found once. Treatment: 10-day PBMC culture with coronavirus spike peptide pools or control peptides (ViraFEST assay). The ViraFEST method relied on peptide pools to expand antigen-specific T cells, followed by TCR sequencing. As regards this clonotype: Its antigen is undetermined. A read error may account for a junction end that differs from germline.

The CDR3 is 13 residues long. In germline, CDR1 is SGHTA, CDR2 FQGNSA. The chain links TRBV7-2 to TRBJ1-2; tentative D call: TRBD1 (6 bases). The receptor was derived from a human donor who had recovered from COVID-19. The sequences come from CD4+ T cells from blood, cultured in vitro, collected after SARS-CoV-2 vaccination. DNA for the CDR3: TGTGCCAGCAGCTTAGCCCTACAGGGTCCATCGGCCTTC. Translation gives CASSLALQGPSAF. Supplemented by reference TRBV7-2 and TRBJ1-2, the full variable domain reads GAGVSQSPSNKVTEKGKDVELRCDPISGHTALYWYRQSLGQGLEFLIYFQGNSAPDKSGLPSDRFSAERTGGSVSTLTIQRTQQEDSAVYLCASSLALQGPSAFGSGTRLTVV.